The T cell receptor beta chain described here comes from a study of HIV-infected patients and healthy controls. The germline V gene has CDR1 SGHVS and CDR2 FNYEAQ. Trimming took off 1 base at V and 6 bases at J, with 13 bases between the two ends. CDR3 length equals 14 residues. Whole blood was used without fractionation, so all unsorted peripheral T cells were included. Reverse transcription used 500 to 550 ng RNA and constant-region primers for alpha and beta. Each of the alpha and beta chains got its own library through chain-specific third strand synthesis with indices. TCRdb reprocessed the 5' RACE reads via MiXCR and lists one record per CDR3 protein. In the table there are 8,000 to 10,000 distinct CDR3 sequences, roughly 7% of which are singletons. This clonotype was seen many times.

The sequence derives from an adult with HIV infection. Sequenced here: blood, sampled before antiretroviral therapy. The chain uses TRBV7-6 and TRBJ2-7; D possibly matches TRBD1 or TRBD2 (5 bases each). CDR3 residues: CASSLEARGTEQYF. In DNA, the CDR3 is TGTGCCAGCAGCTTAGAGGCGAGAGGGACCGAGCAGTACTTC.